Listed here is a single T cell receptor (beta chain). Its antigen remains unknown. This entry comes from a study of human T cells and chemical hapten exposure. The overall study: Sensitization involved placing 2% DPC onto a roughly 2 cm by roughly 2 cm region of upper inner arm skin. Overall study results and limits: The study found that DPC sensitization did not change TCRs above 1 in 1000 frequency. With alopecia, donors may have immune responses unlike healthy people's. A positive correlation with patch test score was found for PT1 expanded TCR counts.

V was pared by 5 bases and J by 4 bases, with 10 bases of the junction left unmatched. The CDR3 contains 16 residues. Germline V gene lookup returns CDR1 LNHDA and CDR2 SQIVND (reference sequence). Unique molecular identifiers were linked by the library to individual cDNA molecules. One entry per CDR3 protein, called by TCRdb with MiXCR from the reads. The sample has some 1,700 distinct CDR3 sequences, roughly 50% seen once. Treatment denoted: therapeutic diphenylcyclopropenone sensitization with weekly scalp DPC. This chain uses TRBV19 with TRBJ2-3; 9 bases fit TRBD1. This clonotype was sampled from an adult with alopecia areata. Some clones in this sample may be carry-over from other donors' samples. This table probably holds off-target reads from a library built for another chain. Sequenced here: whole blood, sampled before DPC sensitization or 2, 6, or about 24 weeks after (not recorded which). The CDR3 reads CASSSPGTGPADTQYF. The DNA of the CDR3 is TGTGCCAGTAGTTCCCCCGGGACAGGGCCGGCAGATACGCAGTATTTT.